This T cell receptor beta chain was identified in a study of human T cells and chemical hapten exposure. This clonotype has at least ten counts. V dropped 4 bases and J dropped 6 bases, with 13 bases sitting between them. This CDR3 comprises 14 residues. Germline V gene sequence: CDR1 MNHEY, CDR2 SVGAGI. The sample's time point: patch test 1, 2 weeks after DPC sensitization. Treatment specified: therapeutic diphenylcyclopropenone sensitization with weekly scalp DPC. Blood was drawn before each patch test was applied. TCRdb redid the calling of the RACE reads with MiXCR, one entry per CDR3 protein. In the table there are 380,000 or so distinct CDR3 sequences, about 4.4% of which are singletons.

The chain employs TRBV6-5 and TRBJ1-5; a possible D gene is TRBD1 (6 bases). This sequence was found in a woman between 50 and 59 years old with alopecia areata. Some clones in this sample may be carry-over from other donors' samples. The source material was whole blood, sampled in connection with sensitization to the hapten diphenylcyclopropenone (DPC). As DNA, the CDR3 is TGTGCCAGCAGTTCTCTCCAGGGGAGTCAGCCCCAGCATTTT. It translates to CASSSLQGSQPQHF.